This T cell receptor (beta chain) originates from a study of breast tumors, draining lymph nodes, adjacent tissues. Overall study results and limits: The lymph node origin of tumor T cells was framed as consistent with a hypothesis, not demonstrated. Luminal-like breast cancer showed significantly higher tumor–nontumor repertoire similarity than basal-like. Findings are consistent with lymph node origin and intratumoral expansion of most tumor T cells. Compared with lymph nodes, tumors were less diverse; compared with nontumor tissue, more.

Germline V lookup: CDR1 MDHEN, CDR2 SYDVKM. Trimming at V came to 11 bases and at J to 2 bases, leaving 8 bases not matched to a gene. This CDR3 has 13 residues. Using its own MiXCR run on the multiplex PCR reads, TCRdb lists one record per CDR3 protein. This table has some 100,000 distinct CDR3 sequences, 21% appearing once. Breast cancer patients provided tissue from their axillary draining lymph nodes. This clonotype has only a few counts. The antigen remains undetermined. Input material: axillary lymph node tissue. The receptor's source is a female donor with breast cancer. Some clones in this sample may be carry-over from other donors' samples. V is TRBV28 and J is TRBJ2-7; 8 bases are a match to TRBD2. The DNA of the CDR3 is TGTGCCTGTTCTGCGGGAGGTCCCTACGAGCAGTACTTC. This encodes CACSAGGPYEQYF.